The 25 T cell receptor beta chains presented below share a single source sample, sequenced in a study of cytomegalovirus exposure and HLA in healthy donors (dated by TCRdb to about 2017). Libraries came from the immunoSEQ multiplex PCR assay. For the multiplex PCR, a mixture combining 60 forward primers for TCR Vbeta segments and 13 reverse primers for TCR Jbeta segments was used. The table was pulled from immuneACCESS by TCRdb, which kept in-frame rearrangements only. Such tables lose some clones; where checked, under half of the loss comes from unresolved V genes, and the rest has no known cause. This sample holds some 160,000 clones; around 80% were observed only once. Clones ranked in the top ten supply 0.65% to 0.75% of the sample. Sequenced sample: PBMCs. The source of these receptors is a woman in her thirties or forties in good health and CMV-seronegative.

The chain employs TRBV7-2 and TRBJ2-3; no clear D gene. Per the germline V gene, CDR1 is SGHTA and CDR2 is FQGNSA. CDR3 length equals 13 residues. The V end lost 6 bases, the J end lost 2 bases, and 9 bases lay between the germline ends. The CDR3 region has the DNA TGTGCCAGCAGATCTCCCCCCACAGATACGCAGTATTTT. Protein: CASRSPPTDTQYF.

The chain has TRBV25-1 and TRBJ2-3; 9 bases match TRBD2. This CDR3 spans 14 amino acids. CDR1 and CDR2 from the germline V gene are MGHDK and SYGVNS. V lost 5 bases and J lost 3; bases outside the gene matches: 3. CDR3 sequence: CASSRAGGTDTQYF. CDR3 DNA sequence: TGTGCCAGCAGTCGAGCGGGGGGAACAGATACGCAGTATTTT.

This clone showed up just once. The J gene is TRBJ2-3, the V gene TRBV5-6, with 10 bases fitting TRBD2. In germline, CDR1 is SGHDT, CDR2 YYEEEE. CDR3 length: 15 amino acids. The V and J ends lost 4 bases and 2 bases, in that order; junction bases with no gene match: 4. The CDR3 loop reads CASSASGSYTDTQYF. The CDR3 nucleotides are TGTGCCAGCAGCGCTAGCGGGAGTTACACAGATACGCAGTATTTT.

In this sample, this clone turned up a few times. The gene calls are TRBV5-1 and TRBJ1-1; D remains ambiguous. Trimming removed 2 bases at V and 4 bases at J, with 9 bases between. This CDR3 comprises 13 residues. The germline V gene has CDR1 SGHRS and CDR2 YFSETQ. The CDR3 is CASSFGYSTEAFF. In DNA, the CDR3 is TGCGCCAGCAGCTTCGGGTATTCCACTGAAGCTTTCTTT.

The V call is TRBV30, the J call TRBJ1-3; 10 positions agree with TRBD1. Germline CDR1 GTSNPN, CDR2 SVGIG (reference sequence). V was clipped by 2 bases and J by 0 bases; unmatched bases: 10. The CDR3 is 18 amino acids. The CDR3 region is CAWSIPGQGFLSGNTIYF. DNA of the CDR3: TGTGCCTGGAGTATCCCGGGACAGGGGTTCCTCTCTGGAAACACCATATATTTT.

The chain is built from TRBV30 and TRBJ1-2, with D hard to call. The CDR3 has 12 residues. V dropped 4 bases and J dropped 4 bases, with 10 bases sitting between them. Germline-derived CDR1 and CDR2 are GTSNPN and SVGIG (reference sequence). The DNA for the CDR3 is TGTGCCTGGAACGTAGACTTCTATGGCTACACCTTC. Its protein is CAWNVDFYGYTF.

The chain recombines TRBV9 with TRBJ1-1; 10 bases agree with TRBD1. This CDR3 region has 17 residues. Losses at the gene ends were 0 bases for V and 3 bases for J; bases not matched to a gene: 8. Looked up from germline, CDR1 is SGDLS and CDR2 is YYNGEE. The CDR3 sequence is CASSVGGRGTGDTEAFF. In nucleotides, the CDR3 is TGTGCCAGCAGCGTAGGGGGAAGGGGGACAGGGGACACTGAAGCTTTCTTT.

This clone turned up a few times. The chain has TRBV5-1 and TRBJ2-7, with 8 bases identical to TRBD2. J gave up 6 bases and V 0 bases, and 5 bases lay outside the gene matches. The CDR3 length is 14 residues. Germline V CDR1 and CDR2: SGHRS, YFSETQ. CDR3 DNA: TGCGCCAGCAGCTTGGGAGCGGGGGTTGTCGAGCAGTACTTC. As protein: CASSLGAGVVEQYF.

The chain recombines TRBV14 with TRBJ2-3; D uncertain. The CDR3 totals 14 residues. The ends were cut back, 0 bases at V and 2 bases at J, with 6 bases in the middle. Germline CDR1 reads SGHDN; CDR2 reads FVKESK. The CDR3 here is CASSQDGSTDTQYF. The CDR3 DNA follows: TGTGCCAGCAGCCAAGACGGGTCCACAGATACGCAGTATTTT. The full variable domain, rest sourced from reference TRBV14 and TRBJ2-3, is EAGVTQFPSHSVIEKGQTVTLRCDPISGHDNLYWYRRVMGKEIKFLLHFVKESKQDESGMPNNRFLAERTGGTYSTLKVQPAELEDSGVYFCASSQDGSTDTQYFGPGTRLTVL.

This rearrangement joins TRBV7-2 to TRBJ2-7, with TRBD2 identical over 7 bases. V dropped 6 bases and J dropped 4; count of bases not matched to a gene: 15. Germline-derived CDR1 and CDR2 are SGHTA and FQGNSA. The CDR3 extends over 16 amino acids. CDR3 in amino acids: CASRVGTNSLSYEQYF. For the CDR3, the DNA is TGTGCCAGCAGAGTAGGGACTAATTCGCTCTCATACGAGCAGTACTTC.

The rearrangement joins TRBV11-2 to TRBJ2-7; 9 nucleotides match TRBD2. Germline CDR1 SGHAT, CDR2 FQNNGV. The length of the CDR3 is 18 residues. Trimming cost V 0 bases and J 0 bases; bases outside gene matches: 9. This CDR3 reads CASSLDRRQAGGSYEQYF. DNA for the CDR3: TGTGCCAGCAGCTTAGACCGTCGGCAAGCGGGAGGCTCCTACGAGCAGTACTTC.

This clone has a single count. This chain uses TRBV10-3 with TRBJ2-3; 9 nucleotides agree with TRBD2. Looked up from germline, CDR1 is ENHRY and CDR2 is SYGVKD. The CDR3 is 15 amino acids. Germline trimming cut 6 bases from V and 0 bases from J; bases unmatched to any gene: 4. The CDR3 DNA sequence: TGTGCCATCAGGTTTAGCGGGGGAAGCACAGATACGCAGTATTTT. As protein: CAIRFSGGSTDTQYF.

This chain links TRBV19 with TRBJ1-1, with a weak D call TRBD1 (5 bases). This CDR3 comprises 17 residues. Trimming took off 5 bases at V and 3 bases at J, with 22 bases between the two ends. Germline CDR1 and CDR2: LNHDA and SQIVND (reference sequence). In nucleotides, the CDR3 is TGTGCCAGTAGTTTCGGACTAAGTGCCTCGGGGGACACTGAAGCTTTCTTT. It yields the protein CASSFGLSASGDTEAFF.

This clone was detected only once. This rearrangement joins TRBV5-1 to TRBJ1-1; the D gene is possibly TRBD1 (6 bases). Germline CDR1 and CDR2: SGHRS and YFSETQ. V was shortened by 0 bases and J by 4 bases, with 13 bases between the two germline ends. This CDR3 spans 15 amino acids. DNA of the CDR3: TGCGCCAGCAGCTTGGCAATGGGGGCGTCCACTGAAGCTTTCTTT. This sequence encodes CASSLAMGASTEAFF. Full variable domain (missing parts from reference TRBV5-1 and TRBJ1-1): KAGVTQTPRYLIKTRGQQVTLSCSPISGHRSVSWYQQTPGQGLQFLFEYFSETQRNKGNFPGRFSGRQFSNSRSEMNVSTLELGDSALYLCASSLAMGASTEAFFGQGTRLTVV.

Regarding this clone: In the same sample, other DNA sequences code for this CDR3. This sequence joins TRBV4-1 and TRBJ2-3; possibly TRBD2 for D (5 bases). V was trimmed by 2 bases and J by 2 bases, leaving 8 bases between them. This CDR3 is 14 amino acids long. Germline loops: CDR1 MGHRA, CDR2 YSYEKL. The CDR3 nucleotides are TGCGCCAGCAGCCAAAGCGGAGACACAGATACGCAGTATTTT. Its protein is CASSQSGDTDTQYF.

J is TRBJ1-3 and V is TRBV5-4; D is uncertain. Germline V gives CDR1 SGHNT, CDR2 YYREEE (reference sequence). V lost 4 bases and J lost 0, with 14 bases in between. The CDR3 consists of 16 residues. CDR3 amino acids: CASSGEAESSGNTIYF. In DNA form, the CDR3 reads TGTGCCAGCAGCGGCGAGGCTGAGTCCTCTGGAAACACCATATATTTT.

J is TRBJ1-1 and V is TRBV11-2, with 7 bases fitting TRBD1. CDR1 is SGHAT, CDR2 FQNNGV, per germline. This CDR3 spans 15 amino acids. Trimming at V came to 5 bases and at J to 2 bases, leaving 8 bases not matched to a gene. The DNA for the CDR3 is TGTGCCAGCAGCGCCAGGACAGGCGGAAACACTGAAGCTTTCTTT. Its translation: CASSARTGGNTEAFF.

The chain uses TRBV5-6 and TRBJ1-2; D is perhaps TRBD1 (6 bases). The germline V and J ends were trimmed by 9 bases and 4 bases, with 16 bases remaining between them. This CDR3 region has 13 residues. CDR1 is SGHDT, CDR2 YYEEEE, per germline. CDR3 nucleotides: TGTGCCACCCGCGCGACAGGCGTCTATGGCTACACCTTC. It specifies CATRATGVYGYTF.

The CDR3 bases are TGTGCCAGCAGCGTAGAGCCTGCTAACACTGAAGCTTTCTTT. It codes for CASSVEPANTEAFF. The gene calls are TRBV9 and TRBJ1-1; D uncertain. With 0 bases removed from V and 2 bases from J, the gap between germline ends came to 8 bases. From germline, CDR1 is SGDLS and CDR2 YYNGEE. This CDR3 is built from 14 residues.

The chain links TRBV7-9 to TRBJ2-1, with TRBD2 identical over 9 bases. V dropped 4 bases and J dropped 7; count of bases not matched to a gene: 8. Germline V gene data show CDR1 as SEHNR and CDR2 as FQNEAQ (reference sequence). The CDR3 runs 15 residues. This CDR3 reads CASSSLAGAVNEQFF. CDR3 DNA sequence: TGTGCCAGCAGCTCTTTAGCGGGGGCCGTGAATGAGCAGTTCTTC.

The rearrangement links TRBV30 to TRBJ1-5; D is possibly TRBD1 (5 bases). Trimming took off 0 bases at V and 0 bases at J, with 12 bases between the two ends. The germline CDR1 and CDR2 sequences are GTSNPN and SVGIG (reference sequence). This CDR3 has 16 residues. DNA for the CDR3: TGTGCCTGGAGTGTTGGGGCATTCGATAGCAATCAGCCCCAGCATTTT. Translation gives CAWSVGAFDSNQPQHF.

The sample holds one count of this clone. The genes are TRBV2 and TRBJ1-1, with TRBD1 matching 7 bases. The CDR3 runs 14 residues. CDR1 is SNHLY, CDR2 FYNNEI, per germline. The ends lost 4 bases at V and 4 bases at J; junction bases unmatched: 6. Here the CDR3 reads CASSGDRVSTEAFF. CDR3 DNA: TGTGCCAGCAGTGGCGACAGGGTTTCCACTGAAGCTTTCTTT.

This chain links TRBV6-6 with TRBJ2-7, with 7 bases aligning to TRBD2. Looked up from germline, CDR1 is MNHNY and CDR2 is SVGAGI (reference sequence). The ends lost 10 bases at V and 4 bases at J; junction bases unmatched: 10. The CDR3 extends over 13 amino acids. The CDR3 here is CANLGGLSYEQYF. CDR3 nucleotides: TGTGCCAATTTGGGAGGGCTCTCATACGAGCAGTACTTC.

V and J are TRBV19 and TRBJ1-4; tentatively, D is TRBD1 (5 bases). Trimming shortened V by 3 bases and J by 5 bases, and 16 bases separated the two germline ends. CDR1 and CDR2 (germline): LNHDA, SQIVND (reference sequence). This CDR3 is built from 16 residues. DNA for the CDR3: TGTGCCAGTAGTATGGGGCGGGGACTGAGGAATGAAAAACTGTTTTTT. As protein: CASSMGRGLRNEKLFF.

The chain joins TRBV30 to TRBJ1-2, with 11 bases matching TRBD1. Per germline, CDR1 GTSNPN and CDR2 SVGIG (reference sequence). The CDR3 consists of 17 residues. Trimming at V came to 3 bases and at J to 2 bases, leaving 11 bases not matched to a gene. The CDR3 sequence is CAWSQGQGVGGNYGYTF. For the CDR3, the DNA is TGTGCCTGGAGCCAGGGACAGGGGGTAGGCGGAAACTATGGCTACACCTTC.